Shown below are 17 T cell receptor beta chains from a single sample sequenced in a study of beta chain bispecific antibodies for T cell cancers. Study conclusions and caveats: The leukemia cells, rather than normal T cells, gave most of the targeted TRBV signal.

Their specific antigens are unknown. Either OKT3 anti-CD3 antibody or CD3/CD28 beads expanded T cells from blood mononuclear cells over about three days. TCRdb used MiXCR to reprocess the 5' RACE reads, holding one entry per CDR3 protein. The sample comprises about 20,000 distinct CDR3 sequences, over 2.5% of which are singletons, and about a third rests with the top ten. Sequenced: healthy donor T cells cultured with leukemia cells. All receptors come from a human donor in good health. Some clones in this sample may be carry-over from other donors' samples.

This clonotype was seen many times. The V and J genes are TRBV9 and TRBJ1-2, with 7 bases matching TRBD1. With 0 bases clipped from V and 4 bases from J, the junction kept 6 bases outside the gene matches. The CDR3 is made up of 15 amino acids. CDR1 SGDLS and CDR2 YYNGEE come from the germline V gene. The CDR3 here is CASSVDGDSAYGYTF. CDR3 DNA: TGTGCCAGCAGCGTAGACGGGGACAGTGCCTATGGCTACACCTTC. The variable domain in full, with the rest retrieved from reference TRBV9 and TRBJ1-2, is DSGVTQTPKHLITATGQRVTLRCSPRSGDLSVYWYQQSLDQGLQFLIQYYNGEERAKGNILERFSAQQFPDLHSELNLSSLELGDSALYFCASSVDGDSAYGYTFGSGTRLTVV.

This clonotype was counted at least ten times. The chain links TRBV5-6 to TRBJ2-2; D call uncertain. V shed 0 bases and J shed 3 bases, with 6 bases lying between them. The length of the CDR3 is 14 residues. Germline CDR1 is SGHDT and CDR2 is YYEEEE. The chain's CDR3 is CASSLGEYTGELFF. The CDR3 DNA is TGTGCCAGCAGCTTGGGAGAATACACCGGGGAGCTGTTTTTT.

This clonotype occurred a few times. This chain connects TRBV27 to TRBJ1-1, with D perhaps matching TRBD1 (5 bases). Germline loops: CDR1 MNHEY, CDR2 SMNVEV (reference sequence). The CDR3 spans 13 residues. V was pared by 5 bases and J by 6 bases, with 13 bases between. CDR3 protein: CASSPGTHPEAFF. Written as DNA, the CDR3 is TGTGCCAGCAGTCCAGGGACGCACCCTGAAGCTTTCTTT.

This clonotype was found many times. This chain connects TRBV6-5 to TRBJ2-1, with D perhaps matching TRBD1 (6 bases). The CDR3 totals 13 residues. The ends were cut back, 4 bases at V and 9 bases at J, with 13 bases in the middle. Germline CDR1 MNHEY, CDR2 SVGAGI. The CDR3: CASSSDRWIEQFF. CDR3 DNA sequence: TGTGCCAGCAGTTCCGACAGGTGGATTGAGCAGTTCTTC.

This clonotype was seen at least ten times. The chain combines TRBV6-4 with TRBJ2-1, with D perhaps assigned TRBD1 or TRBD2 (6 bases each). The CDR3 consists of 16 residues. V lost 0 bases and J 3 bases, leaving 12 bases between the germline ends. Per germline, CDR1 MRHNA and CDR2 SNTAGT. The CDR3 DNA reads as TGTGCCAGCAGTGACTCTGAGGGGGGCCACTACAATGAGCAGTTCTTC. Protein sequence: CASSDSEGGHYNEQFF.

This clonotype has at least ten counts. J is TRBJ2-1 and V is TRBV20-1; unclear D gene. This CDR3 contains 14 residues. The ends were cut back, 6 bases at V and 8 bases at J, with 20 bases in the middle. Germline assignment: CDR1 DFQATT and CDR2 SNEGSKA (reference sequence). The CDR3 nucleotides are TGCAGTGCAACTGGATCAACCCCCGACGATGAGCAGTTCTTC. This sequence encodes CSATGSTPDDEQFF.

This clonotype was found many times. The rearrangement joins TRBV5-1 to TRBJ2-5, with 7 bases identical to TRBD2. From germline, CDR1 is SGHRS and CDR2 YFSETQ. V shed 4 bases, J shed 2 bases, and the junction held 11 bases outside the gene matches. The CDR3 spans 16 residues. CDR3 residues: CASSVPGLKSQETQYF. In DNA, the CDR3 is TGCGCCAGCAGCGTTCCGGGACTAAAATCACAAGAGACCCAGTACTTC.

In its sample, this clonotype was seen many times. The J gene is TRBJ2-1, the V gene TRBV19; D is ambiguous. Trimming removed 2 bases at V and 4 bases at J, with 6 bases between. Germline values: CDR1 LNHDA, CDR2 SQIVND (reference sequence). The CDR3 consists of 13 residues. CDR3 sequence reads: CASSITGYNEQFF. In nucleotides, the CDR3 is TGTGCCAGTAGTATAACGGGTTACAATGAGCAGTTCTTC.

This clonotype was found many times. V usage is TRBV12-3 or TRBV12-4 and J usage is TRBJ2-3; TRBD2 is a possible D gene (6 bases). CDR3 size: 15 residues. Trimming took 7 bases from V and 2 from J, leaving 16 bases between them. DNA of the CDR3: TGTGCCAGCATTTTTTCGGGACTTAACACAGATACGCAGTATTTT. Translating gives CASIFSGLNTDTQYF.

This clonotype was seen repeatedly, ten times or more. J is TRBJ2-1 and V is TRBV10-2; 12 bases fit TRBD2. V shed 6 bases and J 4 bases; nucleotides not matched to a gene: 10. The CDR3 sequence is 17 residues long. The germline V gene encodes CDR1 WSHSY and CDR2 SAAADI. CDR3 in amino acids: CASRERTSGVLYNEQFF. CDR3 nucleotide sequence: TGCGCCAGCAGAGAAAGGACTAGCGGGGTGTTATACAATGAGCAGTTCTTC.

This clonotype appeared many times. This chain joins TRBV30 and TRBJ2-7; D is perhaps TRBD1 or TRBD2 (6 bases each). CDR1 is GTSNPN and CDR2 is SVGIG in the germline V gene (reference sequence). Trimming took 0 bases from V and 6 from J, leaving 12 bases between them. The CDR3 is 13 residues long. The DNA for the CDR3 is TGTGCCTGGAGTGTCTTGGGGGGCAGCGAGCAGTACTTC. It yields the protein CAWSVLGGSEQYF.

This clonotype showed up many times. The rearrangement joins TRBV9 to TRBJ2-2; 9 nucleotides agree with TRBD2. The CDR3 length is 15 residues. V shed 2 bases, J shed 4 bases, and the junction held 3 bases outside the gene matches. CDR1 is SGDLS, CDR2 YYNGEE, per germline. In DNA form, the CDR3 reads TGTGCCAGCAGCGTTGGGACTAGCAGCACCGGGGAGCTGTTTTTT. Protein sequence: CASSVGTSSTGELFF. The complete variable domain, with remaining parts taken from reference TRBV9 and TRBJ2-2, reads DSGVTQTPKHLITATGQRVTLRCSPRSGDLSVYWYQQSLDQGLQFLIQYYNGEERAKGNILERFSAQQFPDLHSELNLSSLELGDSALYFCASSVGTSSTGELFFGEGSRLTVL.

By sample share, this clonotype is medium-sized (0.01 to 0.1%). The chain couples TRBV29-1 to TRBJ2-4; either TRBD1 or TRBD2 may supply D (5 bases each). This CDR3 contains 15 residues. V lost 0 bases, J lost 6 bases, and 15 bases lay in between. Germline CDR1 SQVTM, CDR2 ANQGSEA. DNA for the CDR3: TGCAGCGTTGAAGATTACTTGGGGGAGAGAAACATTCAGTACTTC. Its translation is CSVEDYLGERNIQYF.

The chain links TRBV3-1 to TRBJ2-5; perhaps TRBD1 as D (6 bases). Trimming cost V 2 bases and J 4 bases, with 14 bases left between them. CDR1 is LGHDT, CDR2 YNNKEL, per germline (reference sequence). The CDR3 has 15 residues. The DNA of the CDR3 is TGTGCCAGCAGCCAACGGGCTGGGGGCGGAGAGACCCAGTACTTC. Protein sequence: CASSQRAGGGETQYF.

Ten or more counts support this clonotype. The rearrangement joins TRBV9 to TRBJ1-2, with D unclear. The CDR3 covers 12 residues. In germline, CDR1 is SGDLS, CDR2 YYNGEE. V gave up 2 bases and J gave up 3 bases, with 5 bases separating them. Written as DNA, the CDR3 is TGTGCCAGCAGCGTTACGGACTATGGCTACACCTTC. Amino acids: CASSVTDYGYTF.

This clonotype has at least ten counts. The chain carries TRBV5-1 and TRBJ2-7; D is perhaps TRBD1 or TRBD2 (5 bases each). CDR1 and CDR2 from the germline V gene are SGHRS and YFSETQ. Deletions cut 2 bases from V and 0 bases from J, with 18 bases between. This CDR3 has 17 residues. The CDR3 loop reads CASSFGAADLISYEQYF. For the CDR3, the DNA is TGCGCCAGCAGCTTCGGGGCCGCAGATTTAATCTCCTACGAGCAGTACTTC.

This clonotype has a count of ten or more. The V and J genes are TRBV7-9 and TRBJ1-1; possibly TRBD1 for D (5 bases). Looked up from germline, CDR1 is SEHNR and CDR2 is FQNEAQ (reference sequence). The germline V and J ends were trimmed by 3 bases and 7 bases, with 9 bases remaining between them. This CDR3 comprises 12 residues. The CDR3 protein is CASSLTDLEAFF. The CDR3 bases are TGTGCCAGCAGCTTGACAGACCTTGAAGCTTTCTTT.